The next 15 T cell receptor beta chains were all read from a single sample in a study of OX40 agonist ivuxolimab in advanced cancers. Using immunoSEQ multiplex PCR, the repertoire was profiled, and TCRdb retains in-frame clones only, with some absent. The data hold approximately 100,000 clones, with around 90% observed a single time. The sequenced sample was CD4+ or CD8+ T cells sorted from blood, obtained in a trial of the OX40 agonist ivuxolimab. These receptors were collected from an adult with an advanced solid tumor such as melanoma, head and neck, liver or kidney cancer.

Written as DNA, the CDR3 is TGTGCCAGCTCACCGAGGAAGGCTAGCGGGAACACCGGGGAGCTGTTTTTT. Its protein is CASSPRKASGNTGELFF. This chain uses TRBV18 with TRBJ2-2; TRBD2 matches at 7 bases. The CDR3 loop spans 17 amino acids. The germline gives CDR1 KGHSH, CDR2 LQKENI. The junction had 8 bases not matched to a gene; V was cut back by 3 bases and J by 1 base.

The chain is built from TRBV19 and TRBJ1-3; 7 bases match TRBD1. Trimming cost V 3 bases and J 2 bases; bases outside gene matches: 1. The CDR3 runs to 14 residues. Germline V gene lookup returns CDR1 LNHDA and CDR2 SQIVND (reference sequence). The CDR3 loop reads CASSITGAGNTIYF. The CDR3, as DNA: TGTGCCAGTAGTATCACAGGGGCTGGAAACACCATATATTTT.

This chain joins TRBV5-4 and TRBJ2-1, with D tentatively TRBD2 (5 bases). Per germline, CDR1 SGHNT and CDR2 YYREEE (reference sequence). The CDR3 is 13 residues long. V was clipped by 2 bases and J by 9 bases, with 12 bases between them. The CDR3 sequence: CASSLTLGVEQFF. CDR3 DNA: TGTGCCAGCAGCTTAACACTCGGGGTTGAGCAGTTCTTC.

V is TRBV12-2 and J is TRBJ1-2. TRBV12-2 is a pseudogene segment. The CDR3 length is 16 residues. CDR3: CASRALGRGHNYGYTF. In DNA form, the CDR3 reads TGTGCAAGTCGGGCCCTGGGGAGGGGGCATAACTATGGCTACACCTTC.

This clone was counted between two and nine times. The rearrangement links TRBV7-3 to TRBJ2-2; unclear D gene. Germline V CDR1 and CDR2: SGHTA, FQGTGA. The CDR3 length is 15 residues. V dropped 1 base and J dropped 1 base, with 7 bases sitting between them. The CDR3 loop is CASSLIPGNTGELFF. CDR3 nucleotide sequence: TGTGCCAGCAGCTTAATACCCGGGAACACCGGGGAGCTGTTTTTT.

CDR3 nucleotide sequence: TGTGCCAGCAGCCCTCGGGACACCGGGGAGCTGTTTTTT. Protein: CASSPRDTGELFF. The rearrangement links TRBV28 to TRBJ2-2, with no clear D. This CDR3 spans 13 amino acids. The germline gives CDR1 MDHEN, CDR2 SYDVKM. The V and J ends lost 6 bases and 3 bases respectively, with 8 bases between them. The full variable domain, completed using reference TRBV28 and TRBJ2-2, is DVKVTQSSRYLVKRTGEKVFLECVQDMDHENMFWYRQDPGLGLRLIYFSYDVKMKEKGDIPEGYSVSREKKERFSLILESASTNQTSMYLCASSPRDTGELFFGEGSRLTVL.

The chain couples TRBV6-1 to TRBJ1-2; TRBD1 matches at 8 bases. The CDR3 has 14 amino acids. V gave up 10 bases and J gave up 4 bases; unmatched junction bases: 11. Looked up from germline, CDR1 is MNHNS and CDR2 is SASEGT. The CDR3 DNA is TGTGCCACAACCTCCTCCGACAGGGGCTATGGCTACACCTTC. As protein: CATTSSDRGYGYTF.

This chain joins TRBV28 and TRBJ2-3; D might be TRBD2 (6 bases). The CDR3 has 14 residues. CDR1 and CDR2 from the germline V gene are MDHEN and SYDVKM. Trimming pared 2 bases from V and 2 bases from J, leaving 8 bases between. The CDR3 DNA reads TGTGCCAGCAGTTTAGGAGGGATCACAGATACGCAGTATTTT. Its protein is CASSLGGITDTQYF.

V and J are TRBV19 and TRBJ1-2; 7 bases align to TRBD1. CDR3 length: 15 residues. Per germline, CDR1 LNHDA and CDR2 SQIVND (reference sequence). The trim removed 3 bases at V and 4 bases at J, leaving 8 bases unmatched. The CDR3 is CASSIPRTGSYGYTF. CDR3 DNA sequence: TGTGCCAGTAGTATCCCTCGGACAGGATCCTATGGCTACACCTTC.

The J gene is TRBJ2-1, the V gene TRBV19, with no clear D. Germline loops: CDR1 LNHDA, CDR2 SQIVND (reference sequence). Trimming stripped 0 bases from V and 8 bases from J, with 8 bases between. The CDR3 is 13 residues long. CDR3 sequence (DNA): TGTGCCAGTAGTATAGACCGCGCGTATGAGCAGTTCTTC. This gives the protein CASSIDRAYEQFF.

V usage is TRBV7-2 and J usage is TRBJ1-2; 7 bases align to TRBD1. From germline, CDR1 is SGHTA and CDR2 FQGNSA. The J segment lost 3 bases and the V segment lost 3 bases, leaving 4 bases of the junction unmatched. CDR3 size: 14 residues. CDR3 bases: TGTGCCAGCAGCTTGCTCAGGGGGTACTATGGCTACACCTTC. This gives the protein CASSLLRGYYGYTF.

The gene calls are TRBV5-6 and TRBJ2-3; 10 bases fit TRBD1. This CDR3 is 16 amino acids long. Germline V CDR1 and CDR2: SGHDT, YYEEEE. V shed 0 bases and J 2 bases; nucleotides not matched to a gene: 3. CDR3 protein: CASSLAGQGNTDTQYF. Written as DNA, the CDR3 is TGTGCCAGCAGCTTGGCGGGACAGGGGAACACAGATACGCAGTATTTT.

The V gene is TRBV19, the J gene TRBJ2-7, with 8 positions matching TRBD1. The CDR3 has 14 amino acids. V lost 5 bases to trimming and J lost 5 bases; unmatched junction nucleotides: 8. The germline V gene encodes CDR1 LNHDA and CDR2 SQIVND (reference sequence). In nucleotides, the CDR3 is TGTGCCAGTAGTTGGTGGGGGACAGGTAACGAGCAGTACTTC. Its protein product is CASSWWGTGNEQYF.

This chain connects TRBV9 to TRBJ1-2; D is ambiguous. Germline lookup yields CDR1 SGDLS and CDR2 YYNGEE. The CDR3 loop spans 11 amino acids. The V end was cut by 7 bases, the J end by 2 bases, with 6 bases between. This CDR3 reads CASGQNYGYTF. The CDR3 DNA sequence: TGTGCCAGCGGGCAGAACTATGGCTACACCTTC. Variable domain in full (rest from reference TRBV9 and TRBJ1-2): DSGVTQTPKHLITATGQRVTLRCSPRSGDLSVYWYQQSLDQGLQFLIQYYNGEERAKGNILERFSAQQFPDLHSELNLSSLELGDSALYFCASGQNYGYTFGSGTRLTVV.

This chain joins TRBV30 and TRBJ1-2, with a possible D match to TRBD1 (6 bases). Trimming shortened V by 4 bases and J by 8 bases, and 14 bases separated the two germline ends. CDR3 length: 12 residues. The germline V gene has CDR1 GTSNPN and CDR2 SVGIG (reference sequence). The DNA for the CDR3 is TGTGCCTGGACGGTGGGGGCCCCAGGCTACACCTTC. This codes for CAWTVGAPGYTF.